These 11 T cell receptor beta chains originate from one sample sequenced in a study of blood T cell repertoires in COVID-19 (dated by TCRdb to 2019 to 2021). Library method: the immunoSEQ multiplex PCR assay. TCRdb carries this immuneACCESS record with in-frame sequences only. Its versions omit some clonotypes, under half of them owing to an unresolved V gene in the studies checked, with the rest unexplained. Present in this sample are around 240,000 clones, 84% of which were seen just once. 1.4% of the sample belongs to the ten largest clones. Sequencing was carried out using peripheral blood. Receptors were obtained from a woman between 40 and 50 years old who had recovered from COVID-19.

This chain connects TRBV9 to TRBJ2-6; D not certain. Germline V gene lookup returns CDR1 SGDLS and CDR2 YYNGEE. The CDR3 sequence is 17 residues long. The V end was cut by 0 bases, the J end by 0 bases, with 10 bases between. The DNA for the CDR3 is TGTGCCAGCAGCGTAGTTCCGGGTTACTCTGGGGCCAACGTCCTGACTTTC. Encoded protein: CASSVVPGYSGANVLTF.

The chain carries TRBV4-3 and TRBJ2-7; 11 positions agree with TRBD2. The CDR3 has 16 residues. Germline trimming cut 0 bases from V and 1 base from J; bases unmatched to any gene: 2. Germline-derived CDR1 and CDR2 are LGHNA and YSLEER. The CDR3 sequence: CASSQDLAGGSYEQYF. The CDR3 region has the DNA TGCGCCAGCAGCCAAGATCTAGCGGGGGGTTCCTACGAGCAGTACTTC.

This clone showed up just once. The V gene is TRBV30, the J gene TRBJ2-3; maybe TRBD2 (6 bases). The length of the CDR3 is 12 residues. Trimming shortened V by 8 bases and J by 3 bases, and 12 bases separated the two germline ends. CDR1 and CDR2 (germline): GTSNPN, SVGIG (reference sequence). For the CDR3, the DNA is TGTGCCCTAGCGCGTGAGACAGATACGCAGTATTTT. Protein: CALARETDTQYF. Complete variable domain (other parts from reference TRBV30 and TRBJ2-3): SQTIHQWPATLVQPVGSPLSLECTVEGTSNPNLYWYRQAAGRGLQLLFYSVGIGQISSEVPQNLSASRPQDRQFILSSKKLLLSDSGFYLCALARETDTQYFGPGTRLTVL.

This clone was counted a few times. The chain is built from TRBV3-1 (or the pseudogene TRBV3-2) and TRBJ2-7, with 8 bases that match TRBD1. Per the germline V gene, CDR1 is LGHDT and CDR2 is YNNKEL (reference sequence). This CDR3 region has 15 residues. V was clipped by 4 bases and J by 7 bases; unmatched bases: 12. The CDR3 loop is CASSPAQGAFGEQYF. The CDR3, as DNA: TGTGCCAGCAGCCCAGCGCAGGGGGCTTTTGGGGAGCAGTACTTC.

This chain connects TRBV2 to TRBJ2-3, with D perhaps matching TRBD1 (5 bases). V lost 2 bases and J 3 bases, leaving 12 bases between the germline ends. The CDR3 loop spans 15 amino acids. Germline V gene data show CDR1 as SNHLY and CDR2 as FYNNEI. DNA of the CDR3: TGTGCCAGCAGTGAACAGGGTTTTTTTACAGATACGCAGTATTTT. Its translation is CASSEQGFFTDTQYF. The full variable domain, with the rest looked up from reference TRBV2 and TRBJ2-3, is EPEVTQTPSHQVTQMGQEVILRCVPISNHLYFYWYRQILGQKVEFLVSFYNNEISEKSEIFDDQFSVERPDGSNFTLKIRSTKLEDSAMYFCASSEQGFFTDTQYFGPGTRLTVL.

The rearrangement uses TRBV20-1 and TRBJ1-2; D is undetermined. The CDR3 has 11 residues. V was cut by 5 bases and J by 6 bases, with 10 bases left in between. Germline CDR1 is DFQATT and CDR2 is SNEGSKA (reference sequence). CDR3 in DNA: TGCAGTGCTGGAAGAGCGGATGGCTACACCTTC. Its translation is CSAGRADGYTF.

CDR3 DNA sequence: TGTGCCAGCAGTTTACGAGACACAGAACCGTTTTTT. Its translation: CASSLRDTEPFF. The chain recombines TRBV12-3 or TRBV12-4 with TRBJ1-4; no clear D gene. Trimming removed 2 bases from V and 16 bases from J, with 14 bases in between. This CDR3 has 12 amino acids.

The chain carries TRBV9 and TRBJ1-4; 9 nucleotides line up with TRBD1. J was trimmed by 5 bases and V by 0 bases; bases with no gene match: 2. In germline, CDR1 is SGDLS, CDR2 YYNGEE. CDR3 length: 15 amino acids. The CDR3 is CASSVAGQGNEKLFF. The CDR3, as DNA: TGTGCCAGCAGCGTAGCGGGACAGGGAAATGAAAAACTGTTTTTT.

V and J are TRBV7-9 and TRBJ2-2; D unclear. CDR1 SEHNR and CDR2 FQNEAQ come from the germline V gene (reference sequence). The CDR3 has 15 amino acids. V lost 1 base and J lost 0, with 6 bases in between. CDR3 protein: CASSLGHSNTGELFF. DNA for the CDR3: TGTGCCAGCAGCTTAGGGCATTCGAACACCGGGGAGCTGTTTTTT. The variable domain in full, completed from reference TRBV7-9 and TRBJ2-2, reads DTGVSQNPRHKITKRGQNVTFRCDPISEHNRLYWYRQTLGQGPEFLTYFQNEAQLEKSRLLSDRFSAERPKGSFSTLEIQRTEQGDSAMYLCASSLGHSNTGELFFGEGSRLTVL.

The table lists this clone with a count of one. V is TRBV15 and J is TRBJ2-7, with a weak D call TRBD2 (6 bases). CDR1 is LNHNV and CDR2 is YYDKDF in the germline V gene (reference sequence). The CDR3 sequence is 16 residues long. The V end was cut by 0 bases, the J end by 1 base, with 13 bases between. The CDR3 here is CATSRDWEDRSYEQYF. The DNA for the CDR3 is TGTGCCACCAGCAGAGATTGGGAGGATCGTTCCTACGAGCAGTACTTC. The whole variable domain, filled in from reference TRBV15 and TRBJ2-7, reads DAMVIQNPRYQVTQFGKPVTLSCSQTLNHNVMYWYQQKSSQAPKLLFHYYDKDFNNEADTPDNFQSRRPNTSFCFLDIRSPGLGDTAMYLCATSRDWEDRSYEQYFGPGTRLTVT.

The CDR3 reads CASRSREGSEKLFF. The CDR3 DNA is TGTGCCAGTAGGAGCAGGGAGGGAAGTGAAAAACTGTTTTTT. The chain recombines TRBV19 with TRBJ1-4, with D tentatively TRBD1 (5 bases). Germline V lookup: CDR1 LNHDA, CDR2 SQIVND (reference sequence). The CDR3 spans 14 residues. Between the trimmed V and J ends, which lost 6 bases and 7 bases, there was a span of 15 bases.